This T cell receptor (beta chain) was sequenced in a study of T cells in Graves' hyperthyroidism and ophthalmopathy. Not enrolled were patients with uncontrolled infection, other autoimmune disease, pregnancy or lactation. Clinical symptoms, serum thyroxine and TRAb, thyroid ultrasound and orbital computed tomography were used for the diagnoses. Using RNA transcripts as the source, TCR beta CDR3 regions were amplified. The TCR CDR3 was amplified in a first-round RT-PCR using the HTBI primer set. Via MiXCR, TCRdb re-called the multiplex PCR reads, giving one row per CDR3 protein. The profile covers over 650,000 distinct CDR3 sequences, with over 40% appearing a single time and 7% to 7.5% taken by the ten largest. Only one count was recorded for this clonotype. The antigen is undetermined. Germline CDR1 SEHNR, CDR2 FQNEAQ (reference sequence). Trimming cost V 5 bases and J 9 bases, with 10 bases left between them. The CDR3 is 12 amino acids.

Study-wide findings and caveats: Ophthalmopathy was model-predicted a median approximately 6.9 months pre-onset. Most thyroid clonotypes expanded above 0.001 appeared in blood too.

This chain uses TRBV7-9 with TRBJ2-2; D unresolved. The TCR comes from an adult man with Graves' disease, either hyperthyroidism or ophthalmopathy (not recorded which). Sequencing input: peripheral blood or thyroid tissue (not recorded which). CDR3 DNA sequence: TGTGCCAGCAGCCGCTCTGGTTGGGAGCTGTTTTTT. It codes for CASSRSGWELFF.